This T cell receptor (beta chain) was retrieved from a study of shared T cell receptors in the human thymus. Sequencing used immunoSEQ multiplex PCR; TCRdb keeps in-frame clones, though not all of them. This table holds almost 550,000 clones, around 78% found once. The germline CDR1 and CDR2 sequences are SGHNT and YYREEE (reference sequence). V was shortened by 0 bases and J by 0 bases, with 13 bases between the two germline ends. This CDR3 spans 16 amino acids. This same sample was also taken into another study, of human thymus T cells. That study adds: Having corrective surgery for congenital heart defects, healthy Finnish infants were the ones who donated. Unrelated people showed highly overlapping thymic repertoires, related research reported.

The rearrangement links TRBV5-4 to TRBJ2-7; D is possibly TRBD2 (6 bases). The sequenced sample was thymocytes. The source of this sequence is a boy under three years old with a congenital heart defect. The chain's CDR3 is CASSLGSGPSSYEQYF. CDR3 nucleotides: TGTGCCAGCAGCTTGGGTAGCGGTCCCAGCTCCTACGAGCAGTACTTC.